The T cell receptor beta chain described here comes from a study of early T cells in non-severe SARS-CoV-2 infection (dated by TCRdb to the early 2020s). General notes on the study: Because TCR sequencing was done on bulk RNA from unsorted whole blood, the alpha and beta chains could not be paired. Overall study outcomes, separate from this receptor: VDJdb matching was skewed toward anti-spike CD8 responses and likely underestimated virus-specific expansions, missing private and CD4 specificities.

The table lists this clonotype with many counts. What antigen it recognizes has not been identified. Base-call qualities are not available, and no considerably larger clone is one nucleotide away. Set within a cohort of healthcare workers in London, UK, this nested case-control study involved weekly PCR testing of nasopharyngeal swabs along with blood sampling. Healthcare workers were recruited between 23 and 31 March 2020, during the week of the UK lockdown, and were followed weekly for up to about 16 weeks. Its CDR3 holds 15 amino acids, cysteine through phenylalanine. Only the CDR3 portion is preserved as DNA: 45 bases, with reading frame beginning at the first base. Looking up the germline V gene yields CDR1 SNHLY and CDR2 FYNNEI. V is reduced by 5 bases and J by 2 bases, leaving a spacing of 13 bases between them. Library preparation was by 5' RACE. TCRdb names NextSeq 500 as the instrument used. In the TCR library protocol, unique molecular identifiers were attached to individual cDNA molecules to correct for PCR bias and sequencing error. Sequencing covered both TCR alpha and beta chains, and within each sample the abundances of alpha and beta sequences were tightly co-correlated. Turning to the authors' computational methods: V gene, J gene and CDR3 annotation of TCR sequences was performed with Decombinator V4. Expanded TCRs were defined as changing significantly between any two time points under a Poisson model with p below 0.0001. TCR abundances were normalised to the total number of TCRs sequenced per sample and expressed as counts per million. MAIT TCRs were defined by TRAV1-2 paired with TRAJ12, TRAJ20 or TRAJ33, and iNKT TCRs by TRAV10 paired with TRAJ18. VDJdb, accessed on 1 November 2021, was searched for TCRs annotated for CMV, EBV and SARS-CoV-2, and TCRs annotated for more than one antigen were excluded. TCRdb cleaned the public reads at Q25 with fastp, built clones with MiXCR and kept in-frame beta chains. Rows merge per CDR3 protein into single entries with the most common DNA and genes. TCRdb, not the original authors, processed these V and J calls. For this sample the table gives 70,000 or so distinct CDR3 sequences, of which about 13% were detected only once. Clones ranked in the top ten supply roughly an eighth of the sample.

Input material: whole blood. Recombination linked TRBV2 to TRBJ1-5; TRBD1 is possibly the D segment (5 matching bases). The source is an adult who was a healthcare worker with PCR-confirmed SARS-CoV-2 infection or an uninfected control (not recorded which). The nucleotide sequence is TGTGCCAGCAGTCGCGCGACAGAAGGCAATCAGCCCCAGCATTTT. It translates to CASSRATEGNQPQHF.